These T cell receptor beta chains were read from a single sample in a study of control samples from healthy donors and cancer patients. Repertoires were generated with immunoSEQ multiplex PCR, while TCRdb's copy carries only in-frame clones and drops some. The sample carries 90,000 to 120,000 clones, 70% to 85% recorded once. Material for sequencing was blood. These receptors came from a man between 18 and 35 years old in good health. Both conserved end residues are part of each CDR3. A D gene is named only where the DNA matches it firmly. For some rows the clone size is stated as once, few or many, or as a class when expanded; others skip it.

D gene	V gene	J gene	clone size	CDR3 protein	CDR3 DNA
TRBD1	TRBV19	TRBJ1-4	NA	CASSILPGQANEKLFF	TGTGCCAGTAGTATACTTCCTGGACAGGCGAATGAAAAACTGTTTTTT
NA	TRBV9	TRBJ1-2	NA	CASSAARGVYGYTF	TGTGCCAGCAGCGCCGCCCGAGGGGTCTATGGCTACACCTTC
TRBD2	TRBV2	TRBJ2-1	NA	CASSPSGGNGEQFF	TGTGCCAGCAGTCCCAGCGGGGGAAATGGTGAGCAGTTCTTC
TRBD1	TRBV5-5	TRBJ2-3	once	CASRMVGGKDTQYF	TGTGCCAGCAGGATGGTAGGGGGCAAAGATACGCAGTATTTT
TRBD1	TRBV6-2/TRBV6-3	TRBJ2-7	once	CASSTRQGRDYEQYF	TGTGCCAGCAGTACCCGACAGGGACGGGACTACGAGCAGTACTTC
NA	TRBV10-1	TRBJ1-4	few	CASSESNSNEKLFF	TGCGCCAGCAGTGAGTCGAATAGTAATGAAAAACTGTTTTTT
NA	TRBV27	TRBJ1-5	NA	CASAWGNNQPQHF	TGTGCCAGCGCTTGGGGAAACAATCAGCCCCAGCATTTT
NA	TRBV4-1	TRBJ1-1	NA	CASSGPRGYGAEAFF	TGCGCCAGCAGCGGGCCTAGGGGATATGGTGCTGAAGCTTTCTTT
NA	TRBV29-1	TRBJ1-2	NA	CSVGPGRYGYTF	TGCAGCGTTGGCCCAGGGCGCTATGGCTACACCTTC
NA	TRBV27	TRBJ2-1	NA	CASSLSPGTYAYNEQFF	TGTGCCAGCAGTTTGAGTCCCGGGACGTACGCTTACAATGAGCAGTTCTTC
NA	TRBV27	TRBJ1-5	NA	CASSGFYSNQPQHF	TGTGCCAGCAGTGGGTTCTATAGCAATCAGCCCCAGCATTTT
TRBD2	TRBV9	TRBJ2-1	NA	CASSVGLAGAYNEQFF	TGTGCCAGCAGCGTAGGATTGGCGGGGGCCTACAATGAGCAGTTCTTC
NA	TRBV4-1	TRBJ2-5	NA	CASSQGEDLQETQYF	TGCGCCAGCAGCCAAGGTGAGGACCTTCAAGAGACCCAGTACTTC
TRBD1	TRBV6-2/TRBV6-3	TRBJ1-5	once	CASSQDRGNNQPQHF	TGTGCCAGCAGCCAGGACAGGGGCAACAATCAGCCCCAGCATTTT
TRBD1	TRBV7-6	TRBJ1-3	NA	CASSSGGLGGNTIYF	TGTGCCAGCAGCTCAGGGGGCTTGGGTGGAAACACCATATATTTT
TRBD1	TRBV5-5	TRBJ1-3	NA	CASSPRDRGNTIYF	TGTGCCAGCAGCCCCCGGGACAGAGGAAACACCATATATTTT
NA	TRBV7-2	TRBJ2-5	NA	CASSDPARRGRSQYF	TGTGCCAGCAGCGACCCTGCTCGAAGGGGGAGATCCCAGTACTTC
NA	TRBV5-1	TRBJ2-5	NA	CASSPSPGQGTETQYF	TGCGCCAGCAGCCCCTCCCCCGGGCAGGGGACGGAGACCCAGTACTTC
NA	TRBV7-9	TRBJ2-6	NA	CASSSLWGDSGANVLTF	TGTGCCAGCAGCTCCCTTTGGGGAGACTCTGGGGCCAACGTCCTGACTTTC
TRBD1	TRBV5-1	TRBJ1-2	many	CASSATGLDGYTF	TGCGCCAGCAGCGCGACAGGGTTAGACGGCTACACCTTC
NA	TRBV19	TRBJ1-2	NA	CASQDSQGSGYTF	TGTGCCAGTCAAGACTCCCAGGGAAGCGGCTACACCTTC
TRBD2	TRBV5-5	TRBJ2-3	NA	CASTQLAGVDTQYF	TGTGCCAGCACCCAACTAGCGGGGGTGGATACGCAGTATTTT
NA	TRBV28	TRBJ2-7	NA	CASSLSGVYLENEQYF	TGTGCCAGCAGTTTATCGGGGGTCTACTTGGAGAACGAGCAGTACTTC
NA	TRBV19	TRBJ1-6	many	CASSIWGINSPLHF	TGTGCCAGTAGTATTTGGGGGATAAATTCACCCCTCCACTTT
TRBD1	TRBV5-4	TRBJ1-1	NA	CASSLNPTGGDSQAFF	TGTGCCAGCAGCTTGAATCCCACAGGGGGCGATTCTCAAGCTTTCTTT
NA	TRBV7-9	TRBJ1-1	NA	CASSNQYTEAFF	TGTGCCAGCAGCAACCAGTACACTGAAGCTTTCTTT
NA	TRBV6-6	TRBJ2-2	NA	CASSYSRVENTGELFF	TGTGCCAGCAGTTACTCGAGGGTAGAGAACACCGGGGAGCTGTTTTTT
NA	TRBV4-3	TRBJ1-6	NA	CASSRELAGLGNSPLHF	TGCGCCAGCAGCCGGGAACTGGCAGGGTTAGGTAATTCACCCCTCCACTTT
TRBD2	TRBV11-2	TRBJ2-5	NA	CASSSYGTSEKETQYF	TGTGCCAGCAGCTCCTACGGGACTAGCGAGAAAGAGACCCAGTACTTC
NA	TRBV12-3/TRBV12-4	TRBJ1-2	NA	CASSLTEYYGYTF	TGTGCCAGCAGTCTCACAGAGTACTATGGCTACACCTTC
TRBD1	TRBV19	TRBJ1-5	once	CASSAVTGSHSNQPQHF	TGTGCCAGTAGTGCAGTGACAGGGTCACATAGCAATCAGCCCCAGCATTTT
TRBD1	TRBV7-9	TRBJ1-1	few	CASSPVRGRTEAFF	TGTGCCAGCAGCCCAGTCAGGGGGAGGACTGAAGCTTTCTTT
NA	TRBV19	TRBJ1-1	once	CASSIVISPGHYNTEAFF	TGTGCCAGTAGTATAGTTATTTCCCCGGGTCATTATAACACTGAAGCTTTCTTT
TRBD1	TRBV11-2	TRBJ1-4	NA	CASSPWTGGNEKLFF	TGTGCCAGCAGCCCTTGGACAGGAGGAAATGAAAAACTGTTTTTT
NA	TRBV11-2	TRBJ2-7	NA	CASSLEWGAKYEQYF	TGTGCCAGCAGCTTAGAATGGGGGGCCAAATACGAGCAGTACTTC
TRBD1	TRBV27	TRBJ1-5	NA	CASSPRTGNSNQPQHF	TGTGCCAGCAGCCCTAGGACAGGCAATAGCAATCAGCCCCAGCATTTT
NA	TRBV6-5	TRBJ2-3	NA	CAIRDGSTDTQYF	TGTGCCATTCGGGACGGTAGCACAGATACGCAGTATTTT
TRBD2	TRBV28	TRBJ2-3	NA	CASSLSAGGKDTQYF	TGTGCCAGCAGTTTAAGCGCGGGGGGGAAAGATACGCAGTATTTT